The 18 T cell receptor beta chains in this list originate from one sample, sequenced in a study of OX40 agonist ivuxolimab in advanced cancers. Libraries were prepared by immunoSEQ multiplex PCR; TCRdb keeps only in-frame clonotypes and omits some of them. The table has approximately 65,000 clones, 80% to 90% seen once. The source material was CD4+ or CD8+ T cells sorted from blood, sampled in a trial of the OX40 agonist ivuxolimab. These receptors came from an adult with an advanced solid tumor such as melanoma, head and neck, liver or kidney cancer.

This chain connects TRBV19 to TRBJ1-1; 7 bases line up with TRBD1. Looked up from germline, CDR1 is LNHDA and CDR2 is SQIVND (reference sequence). The CDR3 extends over 13 amino acids. J lost 4 bases, V lost 5 bases, and 4 bases had no gene match. CDR3 nucleotides: TGTGCCAGTAGTGCAGGGGGAAGCACTGAAGCTTTCTTT. This sequence encodes CASSAGGSTEAFF.

This clone was detected only once. The V call is TRBV6-6, the J call TRBJ1-1, with D uncertain. V gave up 0 bases and J gave up 0 bases, with 8 bases separating them. Looked up from germline, CDR1 is MNHNY and CDR2 is SVGAGI (reference sequence). The CDR3 covers 15 residues. The DNA of the CDR3 is TGTGCCAGCAGTTACTCACGGGGTGTGAACACTGAAGCTTTCTTT. Its protein is CASSYSRGVNTEAFF.

The chain uses TRBV2 and TRBJ1-2, with no clear D. The CDR3 sequence is 11 residues long. The V gene's germline CDR1 is SNHLY and CDR2 FYNNEI. Trimming cost V 1 base and J 9 bases, with 6 bases left between them. CDR3 in amino acids: CASSEDWSYTF. CDR3 DNA: TGTGCCAGCAGTGAAGATTGGAGCTACACCTTC. The whole variable domain, filled in from reference TRBV2 and TRBJ1-2, reads EPEVTQTPSHQVTQMGQEVILRCVPISNHLYFYWYRQILGQKVEFLVSFYNNEISEKSEIFDDQFSVERPDGSNFTLKIRSTKLEDSAMYFCASSEDWSYTFGSGTRLTVV.

This chain joins TRBV19 and TRBJ2-2; TRBD1 aligns across 10 bases. CDR3 size: 16 residues. Germline CDR1 is LNHDA and CDR2 is SQIVND (reference sequence). Trimming took 2 bases from V and 7 from J; bases not matched to a gene: 7. CDR3 sequence reads: CASSIRDRGSIGELFF. CDR3 sequence (DNA): TGTGCCAGTAGTATAAGGGACAGGGGTTCTATCGGGGAGCTGTTTTTT.

The rearrangement links TRBV18 to TRBJ1-5; 7 bases map to TRBD1. Germline-derived CDR1 and CDR2 are KGHSH and LQKENI. The CDR3 has 17 residues. Germline trimming cut 6 bases from V and 1 base from J; bases unmatched to any gene: 12. CDR3 sequence (DNA): TGTGCCAGCTCCCTCTCAGGGGGACAAAGAAGCAATCAGCCCCAGCATTTT. Residues: CASSLSGGQRSNQPQHF.

This chain uses TRBV7-2 with TRBJ1-2, with 7 bases that match TRBD1. Per germline, CDR1 SGHTA and CDR2 FQGNSA. The CDR3 is 16 residues long. The junction had 9 bases not matched to a gene; V was cut back by 5 bases and J by 0 bases. The CDR3 region has the DNA TGTGCCAGCAGCACGGGAGGGGGCCGAGCTAACTATGGCTACACCTTC. Translation gives CASSTGGGRANYGYTF. The variable domain in full, with the rest retrieved from reference TRBV7-2 and TRBJ1-2, is GAGVSQSPSNKVTEKGKDVELRCDPISGHTALYWYRQSLGQGLEFLIYFQGNSAPDKSGLPSDRFSAERTGGSVSTLTIQRTQQEDSAVYLCASSTGGGRANYGYTFGSGTRLTVV.

The genes are TRBV19 and TRBJ2-5; 15 nucleotides match TRBD2. CDR1 LNHDA and CDR2 SQIVND come from the germline V gene (reference sequence). J was trimmed by 5 bases and V by 1 base; bases with no gene match: 2. The CDR3 sequence is 16 residues long. CDR3 region: CASSIGTSGGAETQYF. CDR3 coding DNA: TGTGCCAGTAGTATAGGGACTAGCGGGGGGGCTGAGACCCAGTACTTC.

The chain carries TRBV5-5 and TRBJ2-5; TRBD1 aligns across 8 bases. Losses at the gene ends were 4 bases for V and 5 bases for J; bases not matched to a gene: 13. The CDR3 has 16 amino acids. Germline V gives CDR1 SGHKS, CDR2 YYEKEE (reference sequence). This CDR3 reads CASSLEGATGDETQYF. The CDR3 DNA reads as TGTGCCAGCAGCCTGGAAGGGGCGACAGGGGACGAGACCCAGTACTTC. Supplemented by reference TRBV5-5 and TRBJ2-5, the full variable domain reads DAGVTQSPTHLIKTRGQQVTLRCSPISGHKSVSWYQQVLGQGPQFIFQYYEKEERGRGNFPDRFSARQFPNYSSELNVNALLLGDSALYLCASSLEGATGDETQYFGPGTRLLVL.

The rearrangement uses TRBV27 and TRBJ2-4, with D perhaps matching TRBD2 (5 bases). Germline assignment: CDR1 MNHEY and CDR2 SMNVEV (reference sequence). The CDR3 totals 15 residues. V lost 8 bases and J lost 0, with 14 bases in between. The chain's CDR3 is CASLPRGLAKNIQYF. As DNA, the CDR3 is TGTGCCAGCCTTCCCCGGGGATTAGCCAAAAACATTCAGTACTTC.

The V gene is TRBV7-8, the J gene TRBJ2-7; TRBD1 matches at 12 bases. CDR3 length: 20 residues. Unmatched junction bases numbered 22, after V lost 5 bases and J lost 5 bases. Germline V lookup: CDR1 SGHVS, CDR2 FQNEAQ. CDR3 in amino acids: CASSTHPGTGGRAATNEQYF. In DNA, the CDR3 is TGTGCCAGCAGCACCCACCCCGGGACAGGGGGCCGTGCGGCAACTAACGAGCAGTACTTC. The full variable domain, completed using reference TRBV7-8 and TRBJ2-7, is GAGVSQSPRYKVAKRGQDVALRCDPISGHVSLFWYQQALGQGPEFLTYFQNEAQLDKSGLPSDRFFAERPEGSVSTLKIQRTQQEDSAVYLCASSTHPGTGGRAATNEQYFGPGTRLTVT.

The chain recombines TRBV7-9 with TRBJ1-4; D is possibly TRBD1 (5 bases). Trimming left V 5 bases short and J 3 bases short, with 13 bases between. The length of the CDR3 is 15 residues. Germline V gene lookup returns CDR1 SEHNR and CDR2 FQNEAQ (reference sequence). CDR3 bases: TGTGCCAGCAGCCCGCTCCGGGGCGCTAATGAAAAACTGTTTTTT. Translated: CASSPLRGANEKLFF. Full variable domain (outside the CDR3, taken from reference TRBV7-9 and TRBJ1-4): DTGVSQNPRHKITKRGQNVTFRCDPISEHNRLYWYRQTLGQGPEFLTYFQNEAQLEKSRLLSDRFSAERPKGSFSTLEIQRTEQGDSAMYLCASSPLRGANEKLFFGSGTQLSVL.

The chain links TRBV19 to TRBJ2-3, with D perhaps matching TRBD2 (6 bases). Trimming left V 1 base short and J 6 bases short, with 17 bases between. The germline gives CDR1 LNHDA, CDR2 SQIVND (reference sequence). This CDR3 spans 16 amino acids. The CDR3 region is CASSIGASVAQDTQYF. Written as DNA, the CDR3 is TGTGCCAGTAGTATAGGGGCTAGCGTGGCGCAGGATACGCAGTATTTT. Full variable domain (remainder filled in from reference TRBV19 and TRBJ2-3): DGGITQSPKYLFRKEGQNVTLSCEQNLNHDAMYWYRQDPGQGLRLIYYSQIVNDFQKGDIAEGYSVSREKKESFPLTVTSAQKNPTAFYLCASSIGASVAQDTQYFGPGTRLTVL.

The J gene is TRBJ2-2, the V gene TRBV6-5; 7 positions match TRBD2. CDR3 length: 15 amino acids. CDR1 and CDR2 from the germline V gene are MNHEY and SVGAGI. V trimming: 5 bases; J trimming: 5 bases; junction bases outside the gene matches: 8. The CDR3 DNA reads TGTGCCAGCAGTCCCTCCCTCGGGGGGACCGGGGAGCTGTTTTTT. Encoded protein: CASSPSLGGTGELFF.

The chain links TRBV7-3 to TRBJ2-5; 8 bases match TRBD2. This CDR3 spans 13 amino acids. Germline-derived CDR1 and CDR2 are SGHTA and FQGTGA. V shed 4 bases and J 5 bases; nucleotides not matched to a gene: 3. The DNA for the CDR3 is TGTGCCAGCAGCTCCATAGCGGGGGAGACCCAGTACTTC. It codes for CASSSIAGETQYF.

The chain has TRBV10-3 and TRBJ1-4, with 7 positions matching TRBD1. J lost 4 bases, V lost 4 bases, and 6 bases had no gene match. Germline CDR1 is ENHRY and CDR2 is SYGVKD. CDR3 length: 15 amino acids. The CDR3 spells CAISGGTALNEKLFF. CDR3 nucleotides: TGTGCCATCAGTGGGGGGACAGCCCTTAATGAAAAACTGTTTTTT.

This chain connects TRBV7-9 to TRBJ1-1, with a weak D call TRBD1 (6 bases). The germline V gene has CDR1 SEHNR and CDR2 FQNEAQ (reference sequence). The CDR3 has 13 residues. Trimming removed 5 bases from V and 3 bases from J, with 10 bases in between. CDR3 nucleotides: TGTGCCAGCAGCGCCCCAGGGGACACTGAAGCTTTCTTT. Its translation is CASSAPGDTEAFF.

This clone was observed a single time. This chain connects TRBV4-1 to TRBJ1-4, with a tentative D call TRBD1 (5 bases). This CDR3 contains 15 residues. Between the trimmed V and J ends, which lost 5 bases and 8 bases, there was a span of 18 bases. The V gene's germline CDR1 is MGHRA and CDR2 YSYEKL. The CDR3, as DNA: TGCGCCAGCAGCGTACAGGATCCCCGGCAGGAAAAACTGTTTTTT. Its protein is CASSVQDPRQEKLFF.

The chain couples TRBV7-9 to TRBJ2-7; the match to TRBD2 covers 8 bases. CDR3 length equals 15 residues. J gave up 3 bases and V 5 bases, and 9 bases lay outside the gene matches. Per the germline V gene, CDR1 is SEHNR and CDR2 is FQNEAQ (reference sequence). In DNA form, the CDR3 reads TGTGCCAGCAGCCAAAGGGCGGGGGGTGGCTACGAGCAGTACTTC. The encoded protein is CASSQRAGGGYEQYF.